This TCR beta chain was sequenced for a study of blood T cell repertoires in COVID-19. The repertoire was sequenced with immunoSEQ multiplex PCR; TCRdb's copy has only in-frame clones and lacks some. The sample yields 120,000 to 150,000 clones, roughly 76% seen once. V lost 5 bases, J lost 5 bases, and 6 bases stayed unmatched. CDR3 length equals 13 residues. The germline V gene has CDR1 SEHNR and CDR2 FQNEAQ (reference sequence). This receptor was taken from a human donor with acute or convalescent COVID-19. The donor label of this sample is uncertain. Sequenced: peripheral blood. V is TRBV7-9 and J is TRBJ2-7; 7 nucleotides align to TRBD1. Written as DNA, the CDR3 is TGTGCCAGCAGCCCGACAGGGAGACACGAGCAGTACTTC. Amino acid sequence: CASSPTGRHEQYF. Full variable domain (rest looked up from reference TRBV7-9 and TRBJ2-7): DTGVSQNPRHKITKRGQNVTFRCDPISEHNRLYWYRQTLGQGPEFLTYFQNEAQLEKSRLLSDRFSAERPKGSFSTLEIQRTEQGDSAMYLCASSPTGRHEQYFGPGTRLTVT.